The 10 T cell receptor beta chains below come from one sample, sequenced in a study of T cell changes during pregnancy in multiple sclerosis. TCRdb's table, derived via immunoSEQ multiplex PCR, lists solely in-frame clones and lacks some. The repertoire has 55,000 or so clones, about nine tenths of them found once; the top ten carry approximately 0.15%. The sample here was CD4+ T cells from peripheral blood mononuclear cells, taken after pregnancy. All receptors derive from a female donor in good health, enrolled as a control in a pregnancy study.

V gene TRBV9 combines with J gene TRBJ2-5, with a weak D call TRBD1 (6 bases). From germline, CDR1 is SGDLS and CDR2 YYNGEE. CDR3 length equals 14 residues. V was trimmed by 3 bases and J by 4 bases, leaving 13 bases between them. CDR3 sequence reads: CASSETPRGETQYF. In DNA, the CDR3 is TGTGCCAGCAGCGAAACCCCCAGGGGAGAGACCCAGTACTTC.

V gene TRBV7-2 combines with J gene TRBJ1-1; the D gene is possibly TRBD1 (5 bases). The V gene lost 2 bases and the J gene lost 1 base, with 8 bases spanning the gap. The CDR3 has 14 residues. From germline, CDR1 is SGHTA and CDR2 FQGNSA. CDR3 coding DNA: TGTGCCAGCAGCTTAACAGGACGGAACACTGAAGCTTTCTTT. This gives the protein CASSLTGRNTEAFF.

The chain couples TRBV6-5 to TRBJ1-3, with D possibly being TRBD1 (5 bases). This CDR3 is 16 amino acids long. Germline V CDR1 and CDR2: MNHEY, SVGAGI. V was cut by 0 bases and J by 2 bases, with 11 bases left in between. This CDR3 reads CASSYSPGPAGNTIYF. The CDR3 nucleotides are TGTGCCAGCAGTTACTCGCCAGGGCCGGCTGGAAACACCATATATTTT.

The chain carries TRBV7-2 and TRBJ1-1; possible D gene TRBD1, 5 bases. The germline V and J ends were trimmed by 5 bases and 5 bases, with 18 bases remaining between them. This CDR3 is built from 15 residues. Germline V gives CDR1 SGHTA, CDR2 FQGNSA. The CDR3 nucleotides are TGTGCCAGCAGCCTCGGCGGGGGAATTTGGACTGAAGCTTTCTTT. It yields the protein CASSLGGGIWTEAFF.

This clone was detected only a few times. This chain connects TRBV6-5 to TRBJ1-1; D may be TRBD1 (6 bases). Germline loops: CDR1 MNHEY, CDR2 SVGAGI. This CDR3 is 14 amino acids long. V was cut by 6 bases and J by 0 bases, with 11 bases left in between. The CDR3 loop is CASRIDRMNTEAFF. The CDR3 DNA sequence: TGTGCCAGCAGGATTGACAGGATGAACACTGAAGCTTTCTTT.

V and J are TRBV19 and TRBJ1-5; unclear D gene. Trimming pared 11 bases from V and 3 bases from J, leaving 17 bases between. The CDR3 runs to 14 residues. Germline lookup yields CDR1 LNHDA and CDR2 SQIVND (reference sequence). The CDR3, as DNA: TGTGCCTGCCGGCGCGGTTCTAACAATCAGCCCCAGCATTTT. This encodes CACRRGSNNQPQHF. Complete variable domain (other parts from reference TRBV19 and TRBJ1-5): DGGITQSPKYLFRKEGQNVTLSCEQNLNHDAMYWYRQDPGQGLRLIYYSQIVNDFQKGDIAEGYSVSREKKESFPLTVTSAQKNPTAFYLCACRRGSNNQPQHFGDGTRLSIL.

This clone was counted once. The rearrangement links TRBV28 to TRBJ2-3; maybe TRBD2 (7 bases). CDR1 MDHEN and CDR2 SYDVKM come from the germline V gene. The CDR3 contains 14 residues. V lost 11 bases and J lost 0, with 15 bases in between. CDR3 residues: CASKGGGSTDTQYF. The CDR3 DNA sequence: TGTGCCTCGAAGGGGGGGGGAAGCACAGATACGCAGTATTTT.

The rearrangement uses TRBV4-3 and TRBJ1-2; weak D call: TRBD1 (6 bases). Trimming took off 0 bases at V and 4 bases at J, with 12 bases between the two ends. CDR1 is LGHNA and CDR2 is YSLEER in the germline V gene. This CDR3 is 15 amino acids long. CDR3 nucleotides: TGCGCCAGCAGCCAAGAGGGTCGGGGGGCCTATGGCTACACCTTC. Protein product: CASSQEGRGAYGYTF.

The chain uses TRBV7-3 and TRBJ2-3; D unclear. Germline V gene data show CDR1 as SGHTA and CDR2 as FQGTGA. With 0 bases removed from V and 1 base from J, the gap between germline ends came to 5 bases. The CDR3 sequence is 14 residues long. CDR3 nucleotide sequence: TGTGCCAGCAGCTTAACGGCGGGCACAGATACGCAGTATTTT. This encodes CASSLTAGTDTQYF.

CDR3 nucleotides: TGTGCCAGCAGCTTACAGGGGGCTGCAAGTGGAAACACCATATATTTT. Translated, it gives CASSLQGAASGNTIYF. The V call is TRBV7-3, the J call TRBJ1-3, with 8 bases fitting TRBD1. The germline gives CDR1 SGHTA, CDR2 FQGTGA. CDR3 length: 16 residues. With 2 bases clipped from V and 3 bases from J, the junction kept 6 bases outside the gene matches.